This is a list of T cell receptor beta chains from one sample in a study of response to subunit inactivated influenza vaccine. TCRdb reprocessed the RT-PCR reads via MiXCR and lists one record per CDR3 protein. Of about 540,000 distinct CDR3 sequences listed, roughly 25% are singletons. These same data were also listed under a study on T cells expressing NK-cell markers.

The sample was CD4+ T cells sorted from PBMCs, taken about 11 days after vaccination. These receptors were collected from a middle-aged man who received an inactivated influenza vaccine. Each CDR3 is given with its conserved first and last residue. A D gene is named only where the DNA matches it firmly. Expanded clones are given a class, and other clones once, few, many or no size at all.

>few|TRBD2|TRBJ2-5|TRBV20-1
CSARLGSGTGETQYF
TGCAGTGCTAGATTGGGTAGCGGGACGGGGGAGACCCAGTACTTC
>many|TRBD1|TRBJ1-1|TRBV6-6
CASSRTGSTEAFF
TGTGCCAGCAGCCGGACAGGCTCCACTGAAGCTTTCTTT
>few|TRBD2|TRBJ2-7|TRBV6-1
CASSETGLAYEQYF
TGTGCCAGCAGTGAAACGGGACTAGCCTACGAGCAGTACTTC
>NA|NA|TRBJ2-7|TRBV5-4
CASSAGGPRNEQYF
TGTGCCAGCAGCGCCGGGGGCCCGCGGAACGAGCAGTACTTC
>NA|NA|TRBJ2-3|TRBV4-1
CASSQISRTRTGDTQYF
TGCGCCAGCAGCCAGATAAGCCGGACACGGACGGGAGATACGCAGTATTTT
>few|NA|TRBJ2-7|TRBV10-3
CAISETVGLGEQYF
TGTGCCATCAGTGAGACAGTTGGTTTAGGGGAGCAGTACTTC
>few|NA|TRBJ1-5|TRBV18
CASSKGGGNQPQHF
TGTGCCAGCTCAAAAGGGGGGGGCAATCAGCCCCAGCATTTT
>few|TRBD2|TRBJ2-1|TRBV19
CASSRRGTSGGSSYNEQFF
TGTGCCAGTAGTAGGAGGGGGACTAGCGGGGGCTCCTCCTACAATGAGCAGTTCTTC
>NA|TRBD2|TRBJ2-7|TRBV28
CASSSGMEYEQYF
TGTGCCAGCAGCAGCGGGATGGAGTACGAGCAGTACTTC
>few|NA|TRBJ2-3|TRBV20-1
CSAASSADTQYF
TGCAGTGCGGCGTCTAGCGCGGATACGCAGTATTTT
>few|NA|TRBJ2-3|TRBV29-1
CSVARRTTDTQYF
TGCAGCGTTGCAAGGCGGACAACAGATACGCAGTATTTT
>NA|NA|TRBJ2-7|TRBV18
CASSPRIGDEQYF
TGTGCCAGCTCACCACGGATCGGGGACGAGCAGTACTTC
>few|TRBD1|TRBJ1-4|TRBV4-2
CASSPGTGVEKLFF
TGTGCCAGCAGCCCCGGGACAGGGGTAGAAAAACTGTTTTTT
>NA|NA|TRBJ2-5|TRBV20-1
CSASRGPQETQYF
TGCAGTGCTAGCCGGGGGCCACAAGAGACCCAGTACTTC
>few|NA|TRBJ1-2|TRBV19
CASSGGDPWRYGYTF
TGTGCCAGTAGTGGCGGGGATCCATGGAGGTATGGCTACACCTTC
>few|TRBD2|TRBJ2-3|TRBV28
CASSSGGGGADTQYF
TGTGCCAGCAGTTCCGGCGGGGGGGGAGCAGATACGCAGTATTTT
>few|NA|TRBJ1-5|TRBV2
CASSGRRNQPQHF
TGTGCCAGCAGTGGCAGACGCAATCAGCCCCAGCATTTT
>few|TRBD1|TRBJ2-7|TRBV12-3/TRBV12-4
CASSPDRGHSGAQYF
TGTGCCAGCAGTCCCGACAGGGGGCACTCTGGGGCGCAGTACTTC
>NA|TRBD2|TRBJ2-1|TRBV6-2/TRBV6-3
CASSYSTSGTHYNEQFF
TGTGCCAGCAGTTACTCGACTAGCGGGACCCACTACAATGAGCAGTTCTTC
>many|TRBD1|TRBJ2-4|TRBV3-1
CASSHQDRGNIQYF
TGTGCCAGCAGCCACCAGGACAGGGGAAACATTCAGTACTTC
>few|NA|TRBJ1-1|TRBV6-5
CASSLHPMNTEAFF
TGTGCCAGCAGTTTACACCCGATGAACACTGAAGCTTTCTTT
>few|NA|TRBJ2-7|TRBV27
CASSLSWPLRGHYGEQYF
TGTGCCAGCAGTTTATCATGGCCCCTCAGGGGCCACTACGGGGAGCAGTACTTC
>NA|TRBD1|TRBJ2-7|TRBV6-2/TRBV6-3
CASSYSRGQGNYEQYF
TGTGCCAGCAGTTACTCTAGGGGACAGGGCAACTACGAGCAGTACTTC
>few|NA|TRBJ2-7|TRBV5-1
CASSLAMGGFKTYEQYF
TGCGCCAGCAGCTTGGCCATGGGGGGCTTCAAGACCTACGAGCAGTACTTC
>NA|NA|TRBJ2-5|TRBV7-6
CASSRWGQQETQYF
TGTGCCAGCAGCCGCTGGGGCCAACAAGAGACCCAGTACTTC
>NA|NA|TRBJ2-1|TRBV7-6
CASSSLDRSNEQFF
TGTGCCAGCAGCTCCCTCGATAGGAGCAATGAGCAGTTCTTC
>few|NA|TRBJ2-5|TRBV20-1
CSAMIQETQYF
TGCAGTGCTATGATCCAAGAGACCCAGTACTTC